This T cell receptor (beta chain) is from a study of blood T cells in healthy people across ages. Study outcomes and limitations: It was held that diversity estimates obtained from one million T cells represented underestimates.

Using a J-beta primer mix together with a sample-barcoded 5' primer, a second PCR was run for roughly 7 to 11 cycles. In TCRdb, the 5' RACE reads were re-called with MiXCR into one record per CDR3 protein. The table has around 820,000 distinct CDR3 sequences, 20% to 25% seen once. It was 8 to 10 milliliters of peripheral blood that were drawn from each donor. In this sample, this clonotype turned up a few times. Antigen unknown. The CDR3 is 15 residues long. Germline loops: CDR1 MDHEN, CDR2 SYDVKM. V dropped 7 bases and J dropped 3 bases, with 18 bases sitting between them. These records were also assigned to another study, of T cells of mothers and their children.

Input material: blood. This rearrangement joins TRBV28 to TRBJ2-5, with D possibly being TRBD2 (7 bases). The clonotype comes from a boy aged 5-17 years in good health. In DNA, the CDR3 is TGTGCCAGCAACCCCCCGGGGGGCGCGGAAGAGACCCAGTACTTC. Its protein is CASNPPGGAEETQYF.